What follows are 32 T cell receptor beta chains derived from one specimen sequenced in a study of lymphopenia after photon versus proton radiotherapy. The protocol was immunoSEQ multiplex PCR, while the TCRdb copy is restricted to in-frame clones and leaves out a portion. This table has roughly 30,000 clones, around 82% appearing once. The sequencing here drew on peripheral blood, taken from a patient treated with photon-based radiotherapy. The source is a man aged 45-65 years with gastric cancer.

This sequence joins TRBV5-6 and TRBJ2-2, with 9 bases identical to TRBD2. Unmatched junction bases numbered 4, after V lost 4 bases and J lost 0 bases. CDR1 is SGHDT and CDR2 is YYEEEE in the germline V gene. The CDR3 length is 16 residues. The CDR3 region is CASSPWTSANTGELFF. The CDR3, as DNA: TGTGCCAGCAGCCCCTGGACTAGCGCGAACACCGGGGAGCTGTTTTTT.

The V and J genes are TRBV11-1 and TRBJ2-1, with 8 bases identical to TRBD2. The ends lost 5 bases at V and 8 bases at J; junction bases unmatched: 8. Germline CDR1 reads SGHAT; CDR2 reads FQDESV (reference sequence). The CDR3 contains 14 residues. The CDR3 sequence is CASSRSGGRHEQFF. The CDR3 DNA is TGTGCCAGCAGCCGGTCGGGGGGGCGTCATGAGCAGTTCTTC.

The V gene is TRBV10-3, the J gene TRBJ2-7; 7 bases agree with TRBD1. The V gene end was trimmed by 5 bases and the J gene end by 4 bases; junction bases not matched to a gene: 2. Germline assignment: CDR1 ENHRY and CDR2 SYGVKD. CDR3 size: 12 residues. CDR3 nucleotide sequence: TGTGCCATCAGTTTACAGGGGTACGAGCAGTACGTC. Encoded protein: CAISLQGYEQYV.

This clone has only a few counts. A much larger clone differs by one base, so this may be a read error. At the DNA level, this CDR3 is encoded by other sequences in the same sample as well. The genes are TRBV7-2 and TRBJ2-3; no definite D call. Trimming took off 1 base at V and 4 bases at J, with 3 bases between the two ends. The CDR3 is made up of 12 amino acids. Germline V gene lookup returns CDR1 SGHTA and CDR2 FQGNSA. The CDR3: CASSLGADTQYF. The CDR3 DNA reads TGTGCCAGCAGCTTAGGCGCAGATACGCAGTATTTT.

The V call is TRBV19, the J call TRBJ2-6; 7 positions agree with TRBD1. V was pared by 5 bases and J by 4 bases, with 8 bases of the junction left unmatched. Germline V lookup: CDR1 LNHDA, CDR2 SQIVND (reference sequence). The length of the CDR3 is 16 residues. The CDR3 sequence: CASSLSTGLGANVLTF. As DNA, the CDR3 is TGTGCCAGTAGTTTATCGACAGGGTTGGGGGCCAACGTCCTGACTTTC.

The chain joins TRBV27 to TRBJ2-2, with D maybe TRBD1 (5 bases). V was cut by 6 bases and J by 7 bases, with 15 bases left in between. Germline lookup yields CDR1 MNHEY and CDR2 SMNVEV (reference sequence). The CDR3 spans 14 residues. The CDR3 loop reads CASSPLGAGGELFF. CDR3 in DNA: TGTGCCAGCAGCCCTCTTGGGGCTGGCGGGGAGCTGTTTTTT.

The chain is built from TRBV7-2 and TRBJ1-5; D possibly corresponds to TRBD1 (5 bases). V gave up 3 bases and J gave up 5 bases, with 11 bases separating them. CDR3 size: 14 residues. CDR1 is SGHTA, CDR2 FQGNSA, per germline. The CDR3 DNA reads as TGTGCCAGCAGCTTCAGTTGGGGGGATCAGCCCCAGCATTTT. This sequence encodes CASSFSWGDQPQHF.

This clone was detected a few times. The chain combines TRBV19 with TRBJ1-2; D remains unclear. In germline, CDR1 is LNHDA, CDR2 SQIVND (reference sequence). The ends were cut back, 5 bases at V and 5 bases at J, with 15 bases in the middle. This CDR3 comprises 14 residues. CDR3 coding DNA: TGTGCCAGTAGTCCGGGATCTATTGGATATGGCTACACCTTC. Encoded protein: CASSPGSIGYGYTF.

The gene calls are TRBV10-2 and TRBJ2-4; D is uncertain. Germline CDR1 WSHSY, CDR2 SAAADI. This CDR3 spans 15 amino acids. V was pared by 3 bases and J by 1 base, with 10 bases between. The CDR3 DNA is TGCGCCAGCAGTGACCCCCAAGGGGCCAAAAACATTCAGTACTTC. Translation: CASSDPQGAKNIQYF.

This CDR3 is CATWDLGETQYF. The CDR3, as DNA: TGTGCCACCTGGGACCTGGGGGAGACCCAGTACTTC. The chain carries TRBV10-3 and TRBJ2-5, with D perhaps being TRBD1 or TRBD2 (5 bases each). V lost 10 bases and J 5 bases, leaving 14 bases between the germline ends. The germline V gene encodes CDR1 ENHRY and CDR2 SYGVKD. The CDR3 runs 12 residues.

This chain uses TRBV11-3 with TRBJ1-1; D remains unclear. The CDR3 spans 12 residues. The V and J ends lost 3 bases and 3 bases respectively, with 5 bases between them. From germline, CDR1 is SGHNT and CDR2 YENEEA. This CDR3 reads CASSFGDTEAFF. In nucleotides, the CDR3 is TGTGCCAGCAGCTTCGGGGACACTGAAGCTTTCTTT.

The gene calls are TRBV9 and TRBJ2-1; D is ambiguous. This CDR3 contains 14 residues. V gave up 0 bases and J gave up 0 bases, with 4 bases separating them. Germline CDR1 SGDLS, CDR2 YYNGEE. The DNA of the CDR3 is TGTGCCAGCAGCGTAGGGGTCTCCTACAATGAGCAGTTCTTC. Protein sequence: CASSVGVSYNEQFF.

In its sample, this clone was seen a few times. This chain connects TRBV5-1 to TRBJ1-1; 7 bases are a match to TRBD1. J gave up 6 bases and V 3 bases, and 5 bases lay outside the gene matches. Per germline, CDR1 SGHRS and CDR2 YFSETQ. The CDR3 runs 13 residues. CDR3 sequence reads: CASSSQGTAEAFF. Written as DNA, the CDR3 is TGCGCCAGCAGCTCACAGGGGACAGCTGAAGCTTTCTTT.

The V call is TRBV5-1, the J call TRBJ2-7; 9 bases are a match to TRBD2. Germline assignment: CDR1 SGHRS and CDR2 YFSETQ. V lost 4 bases and J lost 2; bases outside the gene matches: 13. This CDR3 is built from 17 residues. DNA for the CDR3: TGCGCCAGCAGCACTCTCGGAGGGCGGGGGGGGACCTACGAGCAGTACTTC. Its protein is CASSTLGGRGGTYEQYF.

The chain has TRBV19 and TRBJ2-3; possibly TRBD2 for D (6 bases). Germline CDR1 reads LNHDA; CDR2 reads SQIVND (reference sequence). V gave up 8 bases and J gave up 3 bases, with 12 bases separating them. This CDR3 contains 13 residues. CDR3 sequence: CASRGKGTDTQYF. CDR3 coding DNA: TGTGCCAGTCGGGGGAAGGGGACAGATACGCAGTATTTT. The complete variable domain, with remaining parts taken from reference TRBV19 and TRBJ2-3, reads DGGITQSPKYLFRKEGQNVTLSCEQNLNHDAMYWYRQDPGQGLRLIYYSQIVNDFQKGDIAEGYSVSREKKESFPLTVTSAQKNPTAFYLCASRGKGTDTQYFGPGTRLTVL.

The count of this clone is one. Here the CDR3 reads CASSAISGDSYEQYV. CDR3 bases: TGTGCCAGCAGTGCCATTAGCGGGGATTCCTACGAGCAGTACGTC. The chain employs TRBV6-1 and TRBJ2-7; TRBD2 agrees at 8 bases. Germline V gene lookup returns CDR1 MNHNS and CDR2 SASEGT. This CDR3 region has 15 residues. V lost 4 bases, J lost 1 base, and 6 bases stayed unmatched.

This clone was counted a few times. The V gene is TRBV11-2, the J gene TRBJ1-4; a possible D gene is TRBD1 (5 bases). V was clipped by 4 bases and J by 3 bases, with 12 bases between them. Germline V gene sequence: CDR1 SGHAT, CDR2 FQNNGV. The CDR3 totals 15 residues. The CDR3 DNA is TGTGCCAGCAGCTGGGGGATGAGGCCTAATGAAAAACTGTTTTTT. Translation gives CASSWGMRPNEKLFF.

This clone was observed a few times. This chain connects TRBV6-6 to TRBJ2-1, with D unresolved. The CDR3 sequence is 13 residues long. Germline V gene sequence: CDR1 MNHNY, CDR2 SVGAGI (reference sequence). Trimming stripped 7 bases from V and 0 bases from J, with 7 bases between. The CDR3 loop is CASTMSSYNEQFF. Written as DNA, the CDR3 is TGTGCCAGCACTATGAGCTCCTACAATGAGCAGTTCTTC.

J is TRBJ2-3 and V is TRBV19; weak D call: TRBD2 (5 bases). The CDR3 totals 16 residues. The germline V gene has CDR1 LNHDA and CDR2 SQIVND (reference sequence). V was trimmed by 5 bases and J by 0 bases, leaving 15 bases between them. CDR3: CASSALRERSTDTQYF. The CDR3 nucleotides are TGTGCCAGTAGTGCACTAAGGGAGAGGAGCACAGATACGCAGTATTTT.

The V and J genes are TRBV6-5 and TRBJ2-5; TRBD1 matches at 8 bases. Germline V gene data show CDR1 as MNHEY and CDR2 as SVGAGI. J was trimmed by 5 bases and V by 1 base; bases with no gene match: 6. The CDR3 is 15 amino acids. The CDR3 DNA reads TGTGCCAGCAGTTACTGGCAGGGGGCGGAGGAGACCCAGTACTTC. This sequence encodes CASSYWQGAEETQYF.

V usage is TRBV19 and J usage is TRBJ1-5; 10 bases match TRBD1. The J segment lost 7 bases and the V segment lost 7 bases, leaving 10 bases of the junction unmatched. Germline CDR1 and CDR2: LNHDA and SQIVND (reference sequence). The CDR3 has 15 amino acids. CDR3 in DNA: TGTGCCAGTACCGACAGGGGGCGCGGTCAACAGCCCCAGCATTTT. Protein sequence: CASTDRGRGQQPQHF. The full variable domain, rest sourced from reference TRBV19 and TRBJ1-5, is DGGITQSPKYLFRKEGQNVTLSCEQNLNHDAMYWYRQDPGQGLRLIYYSQIVNDFQKGDIAEGYSVSREKKESFPLTVTSAQKNPTAFYLCASTDRGRGQQPQHFGDGTRLSIL.

V is TRBV2 and J is TRBJ2-1; TRBD2 matches at 8 bases. The germline CDR1 and CDR2 sequences are SNHLY and FYNNEI. J gave up 5 bases and V 4 bases, and 7 bases lay outside the gene matches. The CDR3 contains 15 residues. The CDR3 region is CASSGTGGPNNEQFF. Written as DNA, the CDR3 is TGTGCCAGCAGTGGCACGGGGGGGCCGAACAATGAGCAGTTCTTC.

The genes are TRBV6-5 and TRBJ1-2; TRBD1 matches at 7 bases. Germline assignment: CDR1 MNHEY and CDR2 SVGAGI. The CDR3 is 13 residues long. V dropped 6 bases and J dropped 4; count of bases not matched to a gene: 5. CDR3 in amino acids: CASSPGQIYGYTF. CDR3 DNA: TGTGCCAGCAGCCCGGGACAGATCTATGGCTACACCTTC.

The chain carries TRBV11-2 and TRBJ2-2, with D unclear. The CDR3 consists of 14 residues. The germline gives CDR1 SGHAT, CDR2 FQNNGV. V lost 0 bases to trimming and J lost 8 bases, with 10 bases between them. The DNA for the CDR3 is TGTGCCAGCAGCTTAGACAGGATTCATGGGGAGCTGTTTTTT. Protein sequence: CASSLDRIHGELFF. The variable domain in full, with the rest retrieved from reference TRBV11-2 and TRBJ2-2, is EAGVAQSPRYKIIEKRQSVAFWCNPISGHATLYWYQQILGQGPKLLIQFQNNGVVDDSQLPKDRFSAERLKGVDSTLKIQPAKLEDSAVYLCASSLDRIHGELFFGEGSRLTVL.

The chain combines TRBV12-5 with TRBJ2-4; D remains unclear. The germline V gene has CDR1 LGHNT and CDR2 FRNRAP. With 5 bases removed from V and 6 bases from J, the gap between germline ends came to 17 bases. This CDR3 is built from 15 residues. The CDR3 sequence is CASGTDGEDLNIQYF. CDR3 bases: TGTGCTAGTGGTACGGACGGAGAAGACTTAAACATTCAGTACTTC.

The chain carries TRBV2 and TRBJ1-6; D remains unclear. Germline V CDR1 and CDR2: SNHLY, FYNNEI. V lost 8 bases to trimming and J lost 6 bases, with 8 bases between them. The CDR3 consists of 12 residues. The CDR3: CASFKVNSPLHF. In nucleotides, the CDR3 is TGTGCCAGCTTCAAGGTTAATTCACCCCTCCACTTT.

V is TRBV19 and J is TRBJ1-2; D gene ambiguous. Germline V gene lookup returns CDR1 LNHDA and CDR2 SQIVND (reference sequence). Trimming shortened V by 7 bases and J by 7 bases, and 13 bases separated the two germline ends. There are 12 residues in the CDR3. CDR3 protein: CASTLRDGGYTF. The CDR3 DNA is TGTGCCAGTACCCTGCGCGATGGTGGCTACACCTTC.

The chain links TRBV7-7 to TRBJ2-3, with 7 bases aligning to TRBD2. The ends lost 3 bases at V and 3 bases at J; junction bases unmatched: 9. Germline CDR1 and CDR2: SSHAT and FNYEAQ (reference sequence). This CDR3 region has 16 residues. CDR3 coding DNA: TGTGCCAGCAGCTTTGAGCCTAGCGGAATTACAGATACGCAGTATTTT. Protein sequence: CASSFEPSGITDTQYF.

V usage is TRBV27 and J usage is TRBJ1-1, with 10 positions matching TRBD1. CDR1 is MNHEY and CDR2 is SMNVEV in the germline V gene (reference sequence). There are 15 residues in the CDR3. The V and J ends lost 6 bases and 0 bases, in that order; junction bases with no gene match: 4. As DNA, the CDR3 is TGTGCCAGCAGATTGGGACAGGGGATGAACACTGAAGCTTTCTTT. Its protein product is CASRLGQGMNTEAFF.

The V gene is TRBV30, the J gene TRBJ2-7, with D perhaps matching TRBD1 (6 bases). Per germline, CDR1 GTSNPN and CDR2 SVGIG (reference sequence). This CDR3 has 11 residues. Trimming shortened V by 3 bases and J by 7 bases, and 10 bases separated the two germline ends. CDR3 amino acids: CAWSQGTEQYF. The CDR3 region has the DNA TGTGCCTGGAGCCAGGGGACGGAGCAGTACTTC.

The chain links TRBV7-2 to TRBJ2-5; D not certain. Trimming cost V 0 bases and J 10 bases, with 9 bases left between them. The CDR3 spans 12 residues. Germline CDR1 is SGHTA and CDR2 is FQGNSA. CDR3 sequence reads: CASSLAQTIQYF. Here the CDR3 DNA reads TGTGCCAGCAGCTTAGCGCAGACGATCCAGTACTTC.

Concerning this clone itself: The junction differs from germline at one of its ends, possibly a read error. The rearrangement uses TRBV7-3 and TRBJ2-6, with D tentatively TRBD2 (5 bases). The CDR3 spans 16 residues. Germline CDR1 is SGHTA and CDR2 is FQGTGA. Written as DNA, the CDR3 is TGTGCCAGCAACTTAACTTTCGGGGCTGGGGCCAACGTCCTGACTTTC. It codes for CASNLTFGAGANVLTF.